A single sample gave rise to the 5 T cell receptor beta chains below, sequenced in a study of technical replicates of blood from a few donors (dated by TCRdb to about 2017). Library creation used the immunoSEQ multiplex PCR assay. Drawn from immuneACCESS, this table holds only the in-frame rearrangements with V and J called that TCRdb kept. Clones are partly lost; checked studies trace under half to an unresolved V gene and leave the rest unexplained. This sample holds about 95,000 clones; 90% to 95% were observed only once. Roughly 0.33% of the sample goes to the ten largest clones. Sequenced sample: T cells isolated from PBMCs. These receptors were obtained from a human donor in good health.

This rearrangement joins TRBV7-2 to TRBJ1-1, with 7 bases matching TRBD1. The CDR3 totals 16 residues. Germline V gene data show CDR1 as SGHTA and CDR2 as FQGNSA. The V segment lost 7 bases and the J segment 4 bases; nucleotides outside the gene matches: 15. The CDR3 here is CASTLSTGFLVTEAFF. CDR3 DNA sequence: TGTGCCAGCACGTTATCGACAGGGTTCTTGGTCACTGAAGCTTTCTTT.

The chain employs TRBV19 and TRBJ2-2, with D hard to call. Trimming took off 5 bases at V and 1 base at J, with 5 bases between the two ends. The CDR3 sequence is 13 residues long. From germline, CDR1 is LNHDA and CDR2 SQIVND (reference sequence). The CDR3 region has the DNA TGTGCCAGTAGTTCACAGAACACCGGGGAGCTGTTTTTT. Amino acids: CASSSQNTGELFF.

This clone was picked up one time. The J gene is TRBJ2-5, the V gene TRBV15; TRBD1 aligns across 9 bases. The CDR3 contains 14 residues. Trimming took 4 bases from V and 2 from J; bases not matched to a gene: 2. Germline loops: CDR1 LNHNV, CDR2 YYDKDF (reference sequence). CDR3 coding DNA: TGTGCCACCAGCATAGACAGGGGGCAAGAGACCCAGTACTTC. It specifies CATSIDRGQETQYF.

The J gene is TRBJ2-1, the V gene TRBV12-5, with TRBD2 matching 10 bases. CDR3 length: 16 residues. Germline V gene lookup returns CDR1 LGHNT and CDR2 FRNRAP. After removal of 6 bases from V and 5 bases from J, the junction contained 10 bases not matched to a gene. The CDR3 is CASGGDGLAANNEQFF. In DNA form, the CDR3 reads TGTGCTAGTGGGGGGGATGGACTAGCGGCCAACAATGAGCAGTTCTTC.

The chain recombines TRBV5-1 with TRBJ1-3, with D unclear. From germline, CDR1 is SGHRS and CDR2 YFSETQ. Trimming cost V 6 bases and J 0 bases, with 7 bases left between them. The CDR3 totals 13 residues. The CDR3 reads CASTSFSGNTIYF. The CDR3 nucleotides are TGCGCCAGCACCTCGTTCTCTGGAAACACCATATATTTT.